This passage covers 10 T cell receptor beta chains from one sample sequenced in a study of blood T cells in healthy people across ages. The authors ran a second PCR of roughly 7 to 11 cycles using a sample-barcoded 5' primer and a J-beta primer mix. MiXCR was run by TCRdb on the 5' RACE reads, yielding one entry per CDR3 protein. The table includes fewer than 2 million distinct CDR3 sequences, about two fifths detected once. Specimen: blood. The receptors were gathered from a human donor in good health.

V usage is TRBV6-2 or TRBV6-3 and J usage is TRBJ2-1, with 9 bases identical to TRBD2. Germline assignment: CDR1 MNHEY and CDR2 SVGEGT. The CDR3 is made up of 17 amino acids. V gave up 4 bases and J gave up 3 bases; unmatched junction bases: 10. This CDR3 is CASSSPASGEDYNEQFF. The CDR3 coding sequence is TGTGCCAGCAGTTCACCGGCTAGCGGGGAGGACTACAATGAGCAGTTCTTC.

CDR3 in DNA: TGTGCCAGCAGTGCGGGACTTACCAACACTGAAGCTTTCTTT. Its translation: CASSAGLTNTEAFF. The chain employs TRBV6-2 or TRBV6-3 and TRBJ1-1, with D tentatively TRBD1 (5 bases). Germline CDR1 is MNHEY and CDR2 is SVGEGT. With 5 bases removed from V and 2 bases from J, the gap between germline ends came to 12 bases. This CDR3 comprises 14 residues.

The table lists this clonotype with a few counts. The chain couples TRBV7-2 to TRBJ2-3, with a weak D call TRBD2 (5 bases). Germline V CDR1 and CDR2: SGHTA, FQGNSA. The CDR3 contains 14 residues. The ends were cut back, 5 bases at V and 1 base at J, with 10 bases in the middle. The CDR3 loop is CASSRPGGTDTQYF. The CDR3 DNA reads as TGTGCCAGCAGCCGGCCCGGGGGCACAGATACGCAGTATTTT.

This chain joins TRBV7-2 and TRBJ2-7, with D maybe TRBD2 (6 bases). The CDR3 is made up of 13 amino acids. Looked up from germline, CDR1 is SGHTA and CDR2 is FQGNSA. V dropped 6 bases and J dropped 0 bases, with 9 bases sitting between them. The CDR3 loop reads CASREGSSYEQYF. In nucleotides, the CDR3 is TGTGCCAGCAGGGAGGGTAGCTCCTACGAGCAGTACTTC.

The chain joins TRBV29-1 to TRBJ1-1, with D maybe TRBD1 (6 bases). CDR1 is SQVTM, CDR2 ANQGSEA, per germline. Trimming took 6 bases from V and 8 from J, leaving 19 bases between them. The CDR3 sequence is 13 residues long. The CDR3 DNA reads as TGCAGCGTCGCCAGGGGTTACCGTTTAGAAGCTTTCTTT. It codes for CSVARGYRLEAFF.

The V call is TRBV20-1, the J call TRBJ1-2, with D hard to call. V was shortened by 1 base and J by 2 bases, with 8 bases between the two germline ends. The CDR3 spans 13 residues. Germline assignment: CDR1 DFQATT and CDR2 SNEGSKA (reference sequence). DNA for the CDR3: TGCAGTGCTAGAGTGGATGAAAACTATGGCTACACCTTC. Translating it yields CSARVDENYGYTF.

The genes are TRBV24-1 and TRBJ1-2; 10 bases are shared with TRBD1. V lost 3 bases and J lost 7; bases outside the gene matches: 10. The germline gives CDR1 KGHDR, CDR2 SFDVKD. This CDR3 region has 16 residues. The CDR3 region is CATSDPLTGGYSGYTF. Written as DNA, the CDR3 is TGTGCCACCAGTGATCCCTTGACAGGGGGCTATAGTGGCTACACCTTC.

The V and J genes are TRBV29-1 and TRBJ1-2; a weak D match, TRBD1 (6 bases). In germline, CDR1 is SQVTM, CDR2 ANQGSEA. The CDR3 sequence is 12 residues long. Trimming took 7 bases from V and 5 from J, leaving 14 bases between them. The CDR3 bases are TGCAGCGGGGGGGCGTCTAGGTATGGCTACACCTTC. Protein product: CSGGASRYGYTF.

The chain uses TRBV20-1 and TRBJ1-1; no clear D gene. The V gene's germline CDR1 is DFQATT and CDR2 SNEGSKA (reference sequence). Trimming cost V 0 bases and J 4 bases, with 12 bases left between them. CDR3 length equals 14 residues. The CDR3 region is CSARDLGWSTEAFF. CDR3 sequence (DNA): TGCAGTGCTAGAGATCTTGGGTGGAGCACTGAAGCTTTCTTT.

This clonotype was observed a single time. V and J are TRBV20-1 and TRBJ2-1, with D hard to call. Trimming shortened V by 6 bases and J by 4 bases, and 19 bases separated the two germline ends. Germline loops: CDR1 DFQATT, CDR2 SNEGSKA (reference sequence). There are 15 residues in the CDR3. The DNA for the CDR3 is TGCAGTGCGGCCCTCGTCGGAGACCTATACAATGAGCAGTTCTTC. Protein sequence: CSAALVGDLYNEQFF.